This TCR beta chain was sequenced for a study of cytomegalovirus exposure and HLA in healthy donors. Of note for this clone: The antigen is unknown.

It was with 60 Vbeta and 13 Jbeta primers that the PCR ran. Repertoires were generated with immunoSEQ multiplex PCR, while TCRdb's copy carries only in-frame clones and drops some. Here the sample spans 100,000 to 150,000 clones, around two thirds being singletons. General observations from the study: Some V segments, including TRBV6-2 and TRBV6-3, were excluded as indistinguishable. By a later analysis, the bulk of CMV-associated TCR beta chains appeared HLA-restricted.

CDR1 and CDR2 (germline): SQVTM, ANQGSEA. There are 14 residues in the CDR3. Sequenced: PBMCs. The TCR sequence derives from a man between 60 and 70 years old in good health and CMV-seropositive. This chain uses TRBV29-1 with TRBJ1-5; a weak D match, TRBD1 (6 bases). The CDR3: CRAGGALKRQPQHF. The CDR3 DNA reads TGCAGGGCGGGGGGGGCGCTTAAAAGGCAGCCCCAGCATTTT.